The rows below give T cell receptor beta chains drawn from one sample of a study of blood T cell repertoires in COVID-19. Produced via immunoSEQ multiplex PCR; TCRdb's table is partial and in-frame only. Of 190,000 or so clones listed, 80% to 90% were seen once; the top ten hold 10% to 15%. The specimen sequenced was PBMCs or T cells enriched from blood (not recorded which). The receptors originated from a middle-aged man who had recovered from COVID-19. Both conserved end residues are part of each CDR3. The D gene is left open where the match is weak. Only part of the rows carry a size: once, few, many, or a class if the clone is expanded.

D gene: TRBD1; clone size: -; J gene: TRBJ2-7; V gene: TRBV30; CDR3 DNA: TGTGCCTGGTCACCCGGGACAGCCTACGAGCAGTACTTC; CDR3 protein: CAWSPGTAYEQYF
D gene: TRBD1; clone size: few; J gene: TRBJ1-5; V gene: TRBV3-1/TRBV3-2; CDR3 DNA: TGTGCCAGCAGCCAAGACCCGACAGGGAATGAACAGCCCCAGCATTTT; CDR3 protein: CASSQDPTGNEQPQHF
D gene: TRBD2; clone size: -; J gene: TRBJ2-1; V gene: TRBV18; CDR3 DNA: TGTGCCAGCTCATCTCGCCGACTAGCGGGATCCGGTGAGCAGTTCTTC; CDR3 protein: CASSSRRLAGSGEQFF
D gene: TRBD1; clone size: -; J gene: TRBJ1-1; V gene: TRBV5-1; CDR3 DNA: TGCGCCAGCAGACGGACGGGACAGCACATGAACACTGAAGCTTTCTTT; CDR3 protein: CASRRTGQHMNTEAFF
D gene: TRBD1; clone size: -; J gene: TRBJ1-5; V gene: TRBV6-2/TRBV6-3; CDR3 DNA: TGTGCCAGCAGTTCGGACAGGGGGGCCTATCAGCCCCAGCATTTT; CDR3 protein: CASSSDRGAYQPQHF
D gene: -; clone size: -; J gene: TRBJ2-6; V gene: TRBV11-1; CDR3 DNA: TGTGCCAGCAGCCGATTTAGTGGGGCCAACGTCCTGACTTTC; CDR3 protein: CASSRFSGANVLTF
D gene: -; clone size: -; J gene: TRBJ2-5; V gene: TRBV3-1/TRBV3-2; CDR3 DNA: TGTGCCAGCAGCCTACTAGAACAGACCCAGTACTTC; CDR3 protein: CASSLLEQTQYF
D gene: -; clone size: once; J gene: TRBJ2-1; V gene: TRBV5-1; CDR3 DNA: TGCGCCAGCAGCCGAAAGGCAGGGGATGAGCAGTTCTTC; CDR3 protein: CASSRKAGDEQFF
D gene: -; clone size: -; J gene: TRBJ2-7; V gene: TRBV29-1; CDR3 DNA: TGCAGCGTTGGGACTCTCGATCCTAGTGAGCAGTACTTC; CDR3 protein: CSVGTLDPSEQYF
D gene: -; clone size: -; J gene: TRBJ1-1; V gene: TRBV9; CDR3 DNA: TGTGCCAGCAGCGTAGTCTTCGGTGAAGCTTTCTTT; CDR3 protein: CASSVVFGEAFF
D gene: -; clone size: once; J gene: TRBJ2-5; V gene: TRBV6-2/TRBV6-3; CDR3 DNA: TGTGCCAGCAGTTACGAGGCGGGGCGGCGGGAGACCCAGTACTTC; CDR3 protein: CASSYEAGRRETQYF
D gene: -; clone size: -; J gene: TRBJ2-7; V gene: TRBV30; CDR3 DNA: TGTGCCTGGAGTGCAAACTTATTGGCCTACGAGCAGTACTTC; CDR3 protein: CAWSANLLAYEQYF
D gene: TRBD1; clone size: -; J gene: TRBJ1-2; V gene: TRBV28; CDR3 DNA: TGTGCCAGCAGTGAGGGACAGGGGAGGAGAGGCTACACCTTC; CDR3 protein: CASSEGQGRRGYTF
D gene: TRBD2; clone size: -; J gene: TRBJ2-1; V gene: TRBV5-6; CDR3 DNA: TGTGCCAGCACCAACGGCCCCAGCGGGAGGTACAATGAGCAGTTCTTC; CDR3 protein: CASTNGPSGRYNEQFF
D gene: -; clone size: few; J gene: TRBJ1-6; V gene: TRBV6-2/TRBV6-3; CDR3 DNA: TGTGCCAGCAGCCTACCCCAGCGTAATTCACCCCTCCACTTT; CDR3 protein: CASSLPQRNSPLHF
D gene: -; clone size: -; J gene: TRBJ1-1; V gene: TRBV25-1; CDR3 DNA: TGTGCCAGCAGTGTTCCAGGGGCTGGGAACACTGAAGCTTTCTTT; CDR3 protein: CASSVPGAGNTEAFF
D gene: TRBD2; clone size: -; J gene: TRBJ2-3; V gene: TRBV28; CDR3 DNA: TGTGCCAGCAGTTCCCCGACTAGCGGGAGGGCAGGTACGCAGTATTTT; CDR3 protein: CASSSPTSGRAGTQYF
D gene: TRBD2; clone size: -; J gene: TRBJ2-1; V gene: TRBV2; CDR3 DNA: TGTGCCAGCATGGGGACTAGCGGGAGGGCCCTGCAGTTCTTC; CDR3 protein: CASMGTSGRALQFF
D gene: -; clone size: -; J gene: TRBJ1-1; V gene: TRBV2; CDR3 DNA: TGTGCCAGCAGCCAGCGGACGGACAACACTGAAGCTTTCTTT; CDR3 protein: CASSQRTDNTEAFF